The T cell receptor (beta chain) under discussion was sequenced for a study of beta chain features in type 1 diabetes. General study findings and limits: Using cDNA template may skew counts toward highly expressing activated cells. Researchers caution that PCR might favor shorter templates, equally among patients and controls. Moderately but significantly shorter TCRB CDR3s were found in Type 1 diabetes patients in all four CD4+ subsets.

CDR3 length: 15 amino acids. Trimming cost V 5 bases and J 2 bases; bases outside gene matches: 8. Germline V gene sequence: CDR1 KGHSH, CDR2 LQKENI. This clone was recorded a few times. Its antigen is still unknown. As every portion of the isolated RNA was reverse transcribed, the sequencing read expressed TCRB transcripts. Data came from immunoSEQ multiplex PCR; TCRdb stores just in-frame clones and leaves some out. The sample has under 350,000 clones; around an eighth are singletons. CD4+ cells of the naive, central memory, regulatory and stem cell-like memory types were sorted via CD45RO/CCR7/CD25/CD127/CD95/CD27.

This TCR derives from a man between 25 and 39 years old with type 1 diabetes. The chain uses TRBV18 and TRBJ2-7, with TRBD1 identical over 8 bases. What was sequenced was naive CD4+ T cells from blood. The CDR3 sequence is CASSIPEQGAYEQYF. In DNA, the CDR3 is TGTGCCAGCTCAATCCCGGAACAGGGGGCCTACGAGCAGTACTTC.